This TCR beta chain emerged from a study of a mutant IDH1 vaccine in newly diagnosed glioma. Whole-study context: Earlier therapy was either radiotherapy, temozolomide, or both, and most got both. Overall study findings and caveats: Patients mounted vaccine-induced immune responses in almost 95% of cases.

The CDR3 consists of 15 residues. V lost 2 bases and J lost 2, with 9 bases in between. CDR1 is MNHEY, CDR2 SVGAGI, per germline. Profiling relied on immunoSEQ multiplex PCR, and the TCRdb table lists in-frame clones only, not all of them. The repertoire has about 64,000 clones, 70% to 85% of them found once; the top ten carry approximately 9.1%. With regard to this clone: Its antigen remains unknown.

Time point here: week 11, during vaccination. Every single dose of the vaccine, 300 ug of mutant IDH1 20-mer peptide, came with topical imiquimod. This specimen was PBMCs, taken from a glioma patient whose treatment included an IDH1 peptide vaccine. The V gene is TRBV6-5, the J gene TRBJ2-2, with a possible D match to TRBD2 (6 bases). The TCR comes from a woman in her forties or fifties with glioma. The CDR3 coding sequence is TGTGCCAGCAGTTACCTGGGGGGTAACACCGGGGAGCTGTTTTTT. It codes for CASSYLGGNTGELFF.